One TCR beta chain is described in this entry. A read error may account for a junction end that differs from germline. The CDR3 extends over 10 amino acids. Germline CDR1 DFQATT, CDR2 SNEGSKA (reference sequence). The sample originates from a study of response to subunit inactivated influenza vaccine. TCRdb ran MiXCR on the RT-PCR reads and lists one entry per CDR3 protein. The table shows more than 500,000 distinct CDR3 sequences, with over 9% occurring only once. This sample also appeared in a second study, on T cells expressing NK-cell markers. This second study notes: UMIs accompanied the 5'RACE template switching by which TCR beta cDNA was made. Sorted CD3+CD56+NKG2C+, CD3+CD56+NKG2C- and CD3+CD56-NKG2C+ T cells provided the TCR beta repertoires. The eight sequenced donors comprised seven who were HCMV-seropositive and one who was seronegative. More than 5 donors showed dominant NKG2C+ clonotypes comprising about 1.0-7.0% of their CD8+ T cells. Also leading the CD3+CD56-NKG2C+ fraction in a handful of donors were these clonotypes.

This material consisted of PBMCs from blood, taken on the day of vaccination. The sequence derives from a man aged 45-65 years who received an inactivated influenza vaccine. V gene TRBV20-1 combines with J gene TRBJ2-3; tentatively, D is TRBD2 (6 bases). CDR3 sequence (DNA): TGCAGTGCTAGAGACCGACTAGAGGATTTT. As protein: CSARDRLEDF.